The clone carrying this T cell receptor beta chain has a count of ten or more. Antigen unknown. TCRdb processed the multiplex PCR reads anew with MiXCR; each CDR3 protein has one entry. The sample includes 270,000 or so distinct CDR3 sequences, about 33% of them seen just once. The CDR3 loop spans 12 amino acids. Germline loops: CDR1 SGHRS, CDR2 YFSETQ. The V end was cut by 0 bases, the J end by 8 bases, with 6 bases between. Axillary draining lymph nodes of breast cancer patients supplied the node samples. These data originate in a study of breast tumors, draining lymph nodes, adjacent tissues. Study-wide results and caveats: Compared with lymph nodes, tumors were less diverse; compared with nontumor tissue, more. Tumor T cell lymph node origin was a supported hypothesis, not proven. The data were judged consistent with most tumor T cells coming from lymph node and expanding in tumor. Luminal-like breast cancer showed significantly greater tumor-nontumor repertoire similarity than basal-like breast cancer did.

The genes are TRBV5-1 and TRBJ2-1; the D is unclear. The TCR comes from a female donor with breast cancer. Some clones in this sample may be carry-over from other donors' samples. Sequenced: axillary lymph node tissue. CDR3 protein: CASSLEGDEQFF. CDR3 coding DNA: TGCGCCAGCAGCTTGGAGGGCGATGAGCAGTTCTTC.